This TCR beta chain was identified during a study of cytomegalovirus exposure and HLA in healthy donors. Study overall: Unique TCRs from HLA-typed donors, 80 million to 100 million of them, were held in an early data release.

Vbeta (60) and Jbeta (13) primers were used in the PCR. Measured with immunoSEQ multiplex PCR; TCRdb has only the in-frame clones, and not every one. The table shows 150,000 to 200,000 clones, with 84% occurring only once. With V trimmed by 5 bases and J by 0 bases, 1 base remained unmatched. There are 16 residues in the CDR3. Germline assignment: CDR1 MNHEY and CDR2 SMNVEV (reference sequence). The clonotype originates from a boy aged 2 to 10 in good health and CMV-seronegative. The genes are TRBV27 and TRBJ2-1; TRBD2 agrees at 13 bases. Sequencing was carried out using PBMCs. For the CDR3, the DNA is TGTGCCAGCAGTGGACTAGCGGGAGTCTCCTACAATGAGCAGTTCTTC. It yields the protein CASSGLAGVSYNEQFF.